This T cell receptor beta chain stems from a study of T cell responses to AZD1222 COVID-19 vaccine. TCRdb's table, derived via immunoSEQ multiplex PCR, lists solely in-frame clones and lacks some. The sample shows over 120,000 clones, 70% to 90% of them seen only once. The sample in question was peripheral blood, obtained 28 days after the second AZD1222 dose. The clonotype was recovered from an adult who received the AZD1222 COVID-19 vaccine.

Here the CDR3 DNA reads TGTGCCAGCAGTTCATCGACTGTAAGCTCCTACAATGAGCAGTTCTTC. Its translation is CASSSSTVSSYNEQFF. V usage is TRBV6-5 and J usage is TRBJ2-1; no clear D gene. This CDR3 is built from 16 residues. Germline values: CDR1 MNHEY, CDR2 SVGAGI. Deletions cut 4 bases from V and 0 bases from J, with 13 bases between.